A single sample gave rise to the 8 T cell receptor beta chains below, sequenced in a study of T cell responses to AZD1222 COVID-19 vaccine. Repertoires were generated with immunoSEQ multiplex PCR, while TCRdb's copy carries only in-frame clones and drops some. The sample carries over 75,000 clones, 75% to 90% recorded once. Sequenced material: peripheral blood, taken 28 days after the second AZD1222 dose. These receptors originate from an adult who received the AZD1222 COVID-19 vaccine.

The V and J genes are TRBV11-3 and TRBJ2-7, with 10 bases that match TRBD1. Germline values: CDR1 SGHNT, CDR2 YENEEA. The CDR3 has 14 residues. V gave up 5 bases and J gave up 4 bases; unmatched junction bases: 5. The CDR3 bases are TGTGCCAGCAGCAGCCGGGACAGGGGTTACGAGCAGTACTTC. It yields the protein CASSSRDRGYEQYF.

This chain links TRBV6-5 with TRBJ1-2, with TRBD1 matching over 8 bases. The CDR3 spans 14 residues. The J segment lost 2 bases and the V segment lost 6 bases, leaving 5 bases of the junction unmatched. Germline-derived CDR1 and CDR2 are MNHEY and SVGAGI. The CDR3 loop is CASRRTGTNYGYTF. The CDR3 nucleotides read TGTGCCAGCAGGAGGACAGGGACCAACTATGGCTACACCTTC.

The chain uses TRBV19 and TRBJ1-1; weak D call: TRBD1 (6 bases). V gave up 6 bases and J gave up 9 bases, with 14 bases separating them. CDR1 is LNHDA, CDR2 SQIVND, per germline (reference sequence). This CDR3 is built from 12 residues. CDR3 sequence reads: CASRHEQGQAFF. CDR3 nucleotides: TGTGCCAGTAGGCACGAACAGGGCCAAGCTTTCTTT.

The chain combines TRBV7-4 with TRBJ1-2; D call uncertain. The CDR3 extends over 15 amino acids. Trimming left V 2 bases short and J 2 bases short, with 12 bases between. Per germline, CDR1 SGHVT and CDR2 SQSDAQ. The CDR3 spells CASSLKADRNYGYTF. The CDR3 nucleotides are TGTGCCAGCAGCTTAAAGGCGGACCGAAACTATGGCTACACCTTC.

The gene calls are TRBV7-2 and TRBJ2-7; D may be TRBD1 (5 bases). CDR3 length: 15 amino acids. V lost 1 base, J lost 4 bases, and 14 bases lay in between. Per germline, CDR1 SGHTA and CDR2 FQGNSA. The CDR3, as DNA: TGTGCCAGCAGCTTAGATAGGGGCTTCGGTTACGAGCAGTACTTC. Protein: CASSLDRGFGYEQYF.

This clone was counted a single time. The V gene is TRBV24-1, the J gene TRBJ2-2, with D hard to call. The germline V gene has CDR1 KGHDR and CDR2 SFDVKD. V lost 7 bases to trimming and J lost 4 bases, with 9 bases between them. The CDR3 consists of 13 residues. Here the CDR3 DNA reads TGTGCCACCAGGGGCAGTATCACCGGGGAGCTGTTTTTT. Protein: CATRGSITGELFF.

The chain employs TRBV6-1 and TRBJ1-5, with TRBD1 matching 10 bases. Germline assignment: CDR1 MNHNS and CDR2 SASEGT. V lost 2 bases, J lost 3 bases, and 4 bases stayed unmatched. This CDR3 contains 16 residues. The CDR3 reads CASSELDRGNNQPQHF. The CDR3 nucleotides are TGTGCCAGCAGTGAACTGGACAGGGGGAACAATCAGCCCCAGCATTTT.

This CDR3 reads CASSLRTGMNTEAFF. The CDR3 DNA follows: TGTGCCAGCAGCCTCCGGACAGGTATGAACACTGAAGCTTTCTTT. The rearrangement uses TRBV4-2 and TRBJ1-1, with 7 bases matching TRBD1. The length of the CDR3 is 15 residues. CDR1 and CDR2 from the germline V gene are LGHNA and YNFKEQ. The J segment lost 0 bases and the V segment lost 4 bases, leaving 5 bases of the junction unmatched.